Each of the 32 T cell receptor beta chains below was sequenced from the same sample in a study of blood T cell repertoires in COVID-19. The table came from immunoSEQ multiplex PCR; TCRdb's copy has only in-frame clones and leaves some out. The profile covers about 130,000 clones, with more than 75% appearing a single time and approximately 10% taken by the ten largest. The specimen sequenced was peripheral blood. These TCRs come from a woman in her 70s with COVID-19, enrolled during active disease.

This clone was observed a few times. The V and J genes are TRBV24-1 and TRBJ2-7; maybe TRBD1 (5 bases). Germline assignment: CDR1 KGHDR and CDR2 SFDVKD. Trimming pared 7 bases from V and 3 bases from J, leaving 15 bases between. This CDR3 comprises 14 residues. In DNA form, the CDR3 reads TGTGCCACCAGCCCCACAGGTTACAACTACGAGCAGTACTTC. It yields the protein CATSPTGYNYEQYF.

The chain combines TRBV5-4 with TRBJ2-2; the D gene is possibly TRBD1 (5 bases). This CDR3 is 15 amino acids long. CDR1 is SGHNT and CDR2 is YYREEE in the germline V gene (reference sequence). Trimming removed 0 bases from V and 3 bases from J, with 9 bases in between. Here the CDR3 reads CASSLVQGYTGELFF. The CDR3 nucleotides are TGTGCCAGCAGCTTGGTTCAGGGTTACACCGGGGAGCTGTTTTTT.

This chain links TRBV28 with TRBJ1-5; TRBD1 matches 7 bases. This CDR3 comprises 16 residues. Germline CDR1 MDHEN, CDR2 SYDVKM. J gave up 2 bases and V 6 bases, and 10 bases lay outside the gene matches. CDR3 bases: TGTGCCAGCAGCCGACAGGGACGTGGTGGCAATCAGCCCCAGCATTTT. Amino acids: CASSRQGRGGNQPQHF.

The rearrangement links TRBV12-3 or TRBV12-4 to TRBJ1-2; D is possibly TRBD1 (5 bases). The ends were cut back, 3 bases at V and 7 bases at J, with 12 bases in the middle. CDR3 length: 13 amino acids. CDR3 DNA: TGTGCCAGCAGTTTTACGGGGGAGGCTGGCTACACCTTC. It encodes CASSFTGEAGYTF.

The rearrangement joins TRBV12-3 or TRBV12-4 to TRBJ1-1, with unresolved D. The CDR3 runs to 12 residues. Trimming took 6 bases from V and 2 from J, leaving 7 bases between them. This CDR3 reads CASRVRNTEAFF. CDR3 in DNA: TGTGCCAGCAGAGTCAGAAACACTGAAGCTTTCTTT.

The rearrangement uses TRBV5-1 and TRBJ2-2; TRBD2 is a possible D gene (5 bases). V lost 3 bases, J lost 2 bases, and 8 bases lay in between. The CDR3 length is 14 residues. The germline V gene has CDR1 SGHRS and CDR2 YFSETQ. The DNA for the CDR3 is TGCGCCAGCAGCTCCGGGGTAAACACCGGGGAGCTGTTTTTT. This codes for CASSSGVNTGELFF.

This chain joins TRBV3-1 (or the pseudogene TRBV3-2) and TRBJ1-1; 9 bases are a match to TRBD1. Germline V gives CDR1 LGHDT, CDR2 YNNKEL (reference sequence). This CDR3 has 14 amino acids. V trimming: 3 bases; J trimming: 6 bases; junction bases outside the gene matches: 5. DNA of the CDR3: TGTGCCAGCAGCCATGGGACAGGGATCGCTGAAGCTTTCTTT. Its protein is CASSHGTGIAEAFF.

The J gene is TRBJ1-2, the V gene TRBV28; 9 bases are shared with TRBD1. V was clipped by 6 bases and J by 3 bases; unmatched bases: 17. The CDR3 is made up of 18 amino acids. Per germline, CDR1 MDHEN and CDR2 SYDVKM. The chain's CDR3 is CASRNFPGQGKGDYGYTF. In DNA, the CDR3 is TGTGCCAGCAGGAATTTCCCGGGACAGGGAAAGGGGGACTATGGCTACACCTTC.

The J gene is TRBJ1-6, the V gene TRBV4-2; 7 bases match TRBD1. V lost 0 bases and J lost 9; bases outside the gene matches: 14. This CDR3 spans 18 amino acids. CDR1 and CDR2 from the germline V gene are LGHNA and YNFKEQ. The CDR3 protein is CASSQDVTGYPYGSPLHF. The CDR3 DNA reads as TGTGCCAGCAGCCAAGATGTGACAGGGTACCCCTACGGTTCACCCCTCCACTTT.

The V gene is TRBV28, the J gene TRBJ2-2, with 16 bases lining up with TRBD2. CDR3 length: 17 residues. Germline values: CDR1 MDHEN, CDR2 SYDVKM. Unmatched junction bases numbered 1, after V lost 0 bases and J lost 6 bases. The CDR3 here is CASSLWGLAGGPGELFF. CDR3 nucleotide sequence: TGTGCCAGCAGTTTATGGGGACTAGCGGGGGGGCCCGGGGAGCTGTTTTTT.

CDR3 residues: CASSLGGLGSSSYEQYF. DNA of the CDR3: TGTGCCAGCAGCTTAGGAGGGCTAGGGTCGAGTTCCTACGAGCAGTACTTC. The chain combines TRBV7-8 with TRBJ2-7; D possibly corresponds to TRBD2 (5 bases). Germline CDR1 is SGHVS and CDR2 is FQNEAQ. Trimming shortened V by 1 base and J by 1 base, and 17 bases separated the two germline ends. This CDR3 is built from 17 residues.

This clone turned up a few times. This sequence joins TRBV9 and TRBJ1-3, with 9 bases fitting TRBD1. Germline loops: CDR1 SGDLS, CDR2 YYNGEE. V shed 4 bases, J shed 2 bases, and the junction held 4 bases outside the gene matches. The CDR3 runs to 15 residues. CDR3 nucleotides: TGTGCCAGCAGCCCTCGGACAGGGGCTGGAAACACCATATATTTT. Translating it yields CASSPRTGAGNTIYF.

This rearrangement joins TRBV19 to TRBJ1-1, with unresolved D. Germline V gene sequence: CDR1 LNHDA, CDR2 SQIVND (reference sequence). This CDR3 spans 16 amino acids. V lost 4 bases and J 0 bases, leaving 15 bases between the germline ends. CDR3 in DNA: TGTGCCAGTAGTACTCAGCGGGCGGTGTTGAACACTGAAGCTTTCTTT. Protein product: CASSTQRAVLNTEAFF.

The CDR3 spells CASSFGDQPQHF. CDR3 bases: TGTGCCAGCAGCTTCGGGGATCAGCCCCAGCATTTT. This chain connects TRBV7-9 to TRBJ1-5; D is unclear. Germline V gene lookup returns CDR1 SEHNR and CDR2 FQNEAQ (reference sequence). CDR3 size: 12 residues. V was shortened by 3 bases and J by 5 bases, with 5 bases between the two germline ends.

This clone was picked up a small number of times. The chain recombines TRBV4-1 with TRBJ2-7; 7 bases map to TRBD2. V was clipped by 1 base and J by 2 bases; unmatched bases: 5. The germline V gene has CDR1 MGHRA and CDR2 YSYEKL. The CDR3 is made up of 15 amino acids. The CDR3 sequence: CASSQGLASPYEQYF. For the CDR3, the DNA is TGCGCCAGCAGCCAAGGACTAGCATCACCCTACGAGCAGTACTTC.

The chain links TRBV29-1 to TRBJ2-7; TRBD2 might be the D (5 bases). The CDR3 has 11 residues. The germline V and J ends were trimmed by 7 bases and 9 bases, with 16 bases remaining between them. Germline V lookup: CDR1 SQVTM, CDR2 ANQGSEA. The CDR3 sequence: CSGANIEGQYF. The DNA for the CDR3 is TGCAGCGGGGCCAACATAGAGGGGCAGTACTTC.

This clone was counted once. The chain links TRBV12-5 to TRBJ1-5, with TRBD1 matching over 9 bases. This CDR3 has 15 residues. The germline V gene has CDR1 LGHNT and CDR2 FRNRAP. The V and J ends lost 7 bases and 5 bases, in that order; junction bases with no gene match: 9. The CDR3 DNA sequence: TGTGCTAGTGAGCTACCGGGACAGGGAGATCAGCCCCAGCATTTT. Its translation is CASELPGQGDQPQHF.

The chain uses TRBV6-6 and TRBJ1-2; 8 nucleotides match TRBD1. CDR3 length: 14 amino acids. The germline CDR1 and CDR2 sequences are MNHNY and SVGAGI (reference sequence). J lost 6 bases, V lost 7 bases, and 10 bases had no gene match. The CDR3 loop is CASISSDRENGYTF. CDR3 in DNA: TGTGCCAGCATCTCCTCGGACAGGGAAAATGGCTACACCTTC.

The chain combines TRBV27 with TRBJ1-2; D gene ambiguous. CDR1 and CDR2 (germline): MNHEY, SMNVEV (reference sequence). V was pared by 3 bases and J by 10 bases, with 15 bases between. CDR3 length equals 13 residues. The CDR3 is CASSFRSYEFYTF. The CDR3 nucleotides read TGTGCCAGCAGTTTCCGGTCGTATGAATTCTACACCTTC.

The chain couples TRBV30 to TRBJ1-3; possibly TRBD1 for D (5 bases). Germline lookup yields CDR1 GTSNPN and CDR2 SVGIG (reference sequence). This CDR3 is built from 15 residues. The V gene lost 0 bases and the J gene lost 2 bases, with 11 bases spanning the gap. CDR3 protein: CAWSVIAGPGNTIYF. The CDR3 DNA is TGTGCCTGGAGTGTAATCGCAGGGCCTGGAAACACCATATATTTT.

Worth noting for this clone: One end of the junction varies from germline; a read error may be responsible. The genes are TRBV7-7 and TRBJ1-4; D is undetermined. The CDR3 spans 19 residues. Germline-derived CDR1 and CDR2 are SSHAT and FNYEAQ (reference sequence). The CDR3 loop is CASRLVRNSTMPPNEKLFF. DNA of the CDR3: TGTGCTAGCAGACTTGTGAGAAACAGTACAATGCCGCCTAATGAAAAACTGTTTTTT.

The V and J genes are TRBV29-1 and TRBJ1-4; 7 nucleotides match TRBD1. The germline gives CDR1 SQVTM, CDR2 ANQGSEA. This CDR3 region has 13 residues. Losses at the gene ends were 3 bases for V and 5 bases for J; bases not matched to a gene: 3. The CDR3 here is CSVEGRGNEKLFF. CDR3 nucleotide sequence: TGCAGCGTTGAGGGCAGGGGGAATGAAAAACTGTTTTTT.

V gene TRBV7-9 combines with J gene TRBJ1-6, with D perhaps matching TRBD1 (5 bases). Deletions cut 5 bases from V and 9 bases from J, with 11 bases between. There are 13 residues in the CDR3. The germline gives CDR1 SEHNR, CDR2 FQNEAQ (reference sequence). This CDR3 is CASSTGGGSPLHF. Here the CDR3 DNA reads TGTGCCAGCAGCACCGGGGGGGGTTCACCCCTCCACTTT.

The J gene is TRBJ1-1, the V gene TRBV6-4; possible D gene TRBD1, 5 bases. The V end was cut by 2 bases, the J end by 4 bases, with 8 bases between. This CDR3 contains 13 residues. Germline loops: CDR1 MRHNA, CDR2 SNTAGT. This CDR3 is CASSDLGGTEAFF. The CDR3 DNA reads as TGTGCCAGCAGTGACCTGGGGGGCACTGAAGCTTTCTTT.

The CDR3 bases are TGTGCCAGCAGTGAAGCGATCGGGGGAGGCTACACCTTC. Its translation is CASSEAIGGGYTF. V gene TRBV6-1 combines with J gene TRBJ1-2; possibly TRBD1 for D (5 bases). Germline V gene data show CDR1 as MNHNS and CDR2 as SASEGT. The length of the CDR3 is 13 residues. V dropped 0 bases and J dropped 8 bases, with 10 bases sitting between them.

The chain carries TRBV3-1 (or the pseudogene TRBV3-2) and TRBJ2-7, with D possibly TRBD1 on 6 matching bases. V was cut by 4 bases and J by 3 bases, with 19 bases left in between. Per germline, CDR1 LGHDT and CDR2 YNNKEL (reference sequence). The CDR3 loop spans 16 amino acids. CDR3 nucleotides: TGTGCCAGCAGCCCACAATTTACAGGGAAGGGCTACGAGCAGTACTTC. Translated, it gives CASSPQFTGKGYEQYF.

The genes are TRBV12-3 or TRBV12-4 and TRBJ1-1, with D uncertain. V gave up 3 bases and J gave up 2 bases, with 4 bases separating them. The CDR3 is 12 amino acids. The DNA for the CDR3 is TGTGCCAGCAGTTTGGGCAACACTGAAGCTTTCTTT. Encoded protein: CASSLGNTEAFF.

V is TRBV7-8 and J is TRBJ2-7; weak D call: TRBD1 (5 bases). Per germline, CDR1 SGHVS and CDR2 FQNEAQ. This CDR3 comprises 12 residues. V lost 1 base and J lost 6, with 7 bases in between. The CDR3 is CASSLGGSEQYF. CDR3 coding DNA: TGTGCCAGCAGCTTAGGGGGCAGCGAGCAGTACTTC.

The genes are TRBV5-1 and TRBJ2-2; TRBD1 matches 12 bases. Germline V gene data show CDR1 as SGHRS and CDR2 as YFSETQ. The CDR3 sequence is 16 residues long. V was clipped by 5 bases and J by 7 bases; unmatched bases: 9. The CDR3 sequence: CASSTGTGGAIGELFF. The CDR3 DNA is TGCGCCAGCAGTACCGGGACAGGGGGCGCTATCGGGGAGCTGTTTTTT.

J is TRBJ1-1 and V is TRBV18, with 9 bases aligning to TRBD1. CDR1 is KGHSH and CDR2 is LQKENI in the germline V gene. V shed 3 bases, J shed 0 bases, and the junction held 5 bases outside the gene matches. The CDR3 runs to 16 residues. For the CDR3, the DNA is TGTGCCAGCTCACCCCGACAGGGGGGAATGAACACTGAAGCTTTCTTT. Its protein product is CASSPRQGGMNTEAFF.

The DNA of the CDR3 is TGTGCCAGCAGTCTAAAAGCCGGGACAGGGGCCTCCTACGAGCAGTACTTC. This sequence encodes CASSLKAGTGASYEQYF. This chain joins TRBV27 and TRBJ2-7, with 10 bases aligning to TRBD1. Germline V gene data show CDR1 as MNHEY and CDR2 as SMNVEV (reference sequence). CDR3 length: 17 amino acids. V shed 5 bases, J shed 0 bases, and the junction held 10 bases outside the gene matches.

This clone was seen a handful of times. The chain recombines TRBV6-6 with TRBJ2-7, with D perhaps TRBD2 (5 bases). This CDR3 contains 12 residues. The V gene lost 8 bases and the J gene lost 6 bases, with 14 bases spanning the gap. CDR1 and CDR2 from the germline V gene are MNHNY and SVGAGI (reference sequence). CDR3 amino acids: CASSPEAGEQYF. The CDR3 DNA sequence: TGTGCCAGCTCCCCAGAGGCGGGCGAGCAGTACTTC.